Below, one T cell receptor (beta chain) is given with its context. Germline V CDR1 and CDR2: LGHNA, YNFKEQ. V lost 4 bases and J lost 1; bases outside the gene matches: 11. CDR3 length: 19 residues. These data belong to a study of cytomegalovirus exposure and HLA in healthy donors. Only in-frame clones appear in the TCRdb table, and some are missing; sequencing was by immunoSEQ multiplex PCR. The data show roughly 98,000 clones, roughly 84% seen once. The rearrangement links TRBV4-2 to TRBJ2-5; TRBD2 agrees at 14 bases. Sequenced sample: PBMCs. This TCR was sampled from a man in his late teens or twenties in good health and CMV-seropositive. The CDR3 sequence: CASSLEWTSGGTTQETQYF. The CDR3 bases are TGTGCCAGCAGCCTGGAGTGGACTAGCGGGGGGACCACCCAAGAGACCCAGTACTTC.